The 24 T cell receptor beta chains listed next were all sequenced from one sample in a study of shared clonotypes between healthy human individuals. Data came from immunoSEQ multiplex PCR; TCRdb stores just in-frame clones and leaves some out. The sample consists of more than 400,000 clones, approximately 84% of them appearing once. Sequencing was performed on PBMCs. The receptors were sampled from a woman in her 40s in good health. Some clones in this sample may be carry-over from other donors' samples.

CDR3 DNA sequence: TGTGCCAGCGCGAGGGATCCCAGGTATGGCTACACCTTC. This codes for CASARDPRYGYTF. The chain couples TRBV27 to TRBJ1-2; D gene uncertain. Trimming took off 8 bases at V and 5 bases at J, with 15 bases between the two ends. This CDR3 has 13 residues. Germline V CDR1 and CDR2: MNHEY, SMNVEV (reference sequence).

As concerns this clone: A far bigger clonotype differs at one base, so this is likely a read error. The chain combines TRBV30 with TRBJ2-7, with 11 bases aligning to TRBD2. Germline assignment: CDR1 GTSNPN and CDR2 SVGIG (reference sequence). This CDR3 comprises 13 residues. The CDR3 DNA follows: TGTGCCGTTAGCGGGAGGGCCTCTTACGGGCAGTACTTC. This codes for CAVSGRASYGQYF.

V usage is TRBV15 and J usage is TRBJ2-2, with D uncertain. V shed 0 bases and J shed 0 bases, with 2 bases lying between them. Germline CDR1 and CDR2: LNHNV and YYDKDF (reference sequence). The CDR3 extends over 14 amino acids. CDR3 nucleotide sequence: TGTGCCACCAGCAGAGACCCGAACACCGGGGAGCTGTTTTTT. Its protein product is CATSRDPNTGELFF.

This sequence joins TRBV30 and TRBJ2-5; 12 bases map to TRBD2. The CDR3 loop spans 14 amino acids. CDR1 and CDR2 from the germline V gene are GTSNPN and SVGIG (reference sequence). V lost 2 bases to trimming and J lost 4 bases; unmatched junction nucleotides: 2. The CDR3 region is CAWSRGLAGETQYF. CDR3 in DNA: TGTGCCTGGAGTAGGGGACTAGCGGGAGAGACCCAGTACTTC.

With respect to this clone: The identical CDR3 is also encoded by other nucleotide sequences in the sample. The CDR3 DNA reads TGTGCCAGCAGTGAACTAGCGGGATCCTACAATGAGCAGTTCTTC. Amino acids: CASSELAGSYNEQFF. This sequence joins TRBV6-1 and TRBJ2-1; 9 bases agree with TRBD2. V shed 2 bases and J 1 base; nucleotides not matched to a gene: 0. CDR1 MNHNS and CDR2 SASEGT come from the germline V gene. The CDR3 runs to 15 residues.

Of note for this clone: A far larger clone is just one base off, so this is likely a read error. The same CDR3 also results from other DNA sequences found in this sample. The CDR3 spells CASRRQGVTGELFF. CDR3 in DNA: TGTGCCAGTAGAAGACAGGGCGTCACTGGGGAGCTGTTTTTT. This sequence joins TRBV19 and TRBJ2-2; 7 bases match TRBD1. The CDR3 consists of 14 residues. CDR1 is LNHDA and CDR2 is SQIVND in the germline V gene (reference sequence). Losses at the gene ends were 6 bases for V and 8 bases for J; bases not matched to a gene: 9.

The V gene is TRBV19, the J gene TRBJ1-1; D uncertain. V gave up 5 bases and J gave up 1 base, with 14 bases separating them. The CDR3 length is 15 residues. The germline V gene encodes CDR1 LNHDA and CDR2 SQIVND (reference sequence). In DNA form, the CDR3 reads TGTGCCAGTAGTTCCCGGGGAGGAAAGAACACTGAAGCTTTCTTT. Translation: CASSSRGGKNTEAFF. Full variable domain (remainder filled in from reference TRBV19 and TRBJ1-1): DGGITQSPKYLFRKEGQNVTLSCEQNLNHDAMYWYRQDPGQGLRLIYYSQIVNDFQKGDIAEGYSVSREKKESFPLTVTSAQKNPTAFYLCASSSRGGKNTEAFFGQGTRLTVV.

The count of this clone is one. The rearrangement links TRBV21-1 to TRBJ2-2; no check of the table's D call, TRBD2, against the DNA was made. TRBV21-1 is a recognized pseudogene. The CDR3 covers 16 residues. CDR3 bases: TGTGCCAGCAGCTCAAAGGTCGGGGGGGCCACCGGGGAGCTGTTTTTT. Protein product: CASSSKVGGATGELFF.

J is TRBJ1-2 and V is TRBV4-2; D remains unclear. V was shortened by 4 bases and J by 2 bases, with 8 bases between the two germline ends. The CDR3 runs 13 residues. CDR1 and CDR2 from the germline V gene are LGHNA and YNFKEQ. The CDR3 protein is CASSPVQNYGYTF. The CDR3, as DNA: TGTGCCAGCAGCCCCGTACAGAACTATGGCTACACCTTC.

At least ten counts were recorded for this clone. Other DNA sequences within the sample encode an identical CDR3. The chain carries TRBV4-2 and TRBJ1-1; D unresolved. Germline CDR1 LGHNA, CDR2 YNFKEQ. Trimming removed 5 bases at V and 7 bases at J, with 11 bases between. The CDR3 totals 12 residues. As DNA, the CDR3 is TGTGCCAGCAGCGAAGGGCCATATGAAGCTTTCTTT. Its translation: CASSEGPYEAFF.

About this clone itself: A far larger clone is one base from this, pointing to a likely read error. The V gene is TRBV27, the J gene TRBJ1-1; weak D call: TRBD1 (5 bases). The length of the CDR3 is 15 residues. Between the trimmed V and J ends, which lost 0 bases and 5 bases, there was a span of 13 bases. Germline CDR1 MNHEY, CDR2 SMNVEV (reference sequence). The CDR3 bases are TGTGCCAGCAGTTTATCCCAGGGTTTGTGTACTGAAGCTTTCTTT. Its translation: CASSLSQGLCTEAFF.

The genes are TRBV9 and TRBJ1-1, with D tentatively TRBD1 (5 bases). In germline, CDR1 is SGDLS, CDR2 YYNGEE. Trimming took 0 bases from V and 4 from J, leaving 13 bases between them. This CDR3 contains 15 residues. CDR3 protein: CASSVEGRVGTEAFF. The CDR3 DNA reads TGTGCCAGCAGCGTAGAAGGCAGGGTCGGCACTGAAGCTTTCTTT.

This clone was detected ten times or more. Other DNA variants within this sample encode the same CDR3. The chain combines TRBV15 with TRBJ2-7, with D unclear. CDR3 length equals 13 residues. Germline V lookup: CDR1 LNHNV, CDR2 YYDKDF (reference sequence). Trimming pared 1 base from V and 5 bases from J, leaving 9 bases between. The CDR3 coding sequence is TGTGCCACCAGCAGAGTTGGCGTGAACGAGCAGTACTTC. Residues: CATSRVGVNEQYF.

J is TRBJ2-2 and V is TRBV6-1, with D perhaps matching TRBD1 (5 bases). Germline CDR1 MNHNS, CDR2 SASEGT. The CDR3 extends over 15 amino acids. V shed 4 bases and J shed 1 base, with 10 bases lying between them. The DNA for the CDR3 is TGTGCCAGCAGTGGTAGACAGCAGAACACCGGGGAGCTGTTTTTT. This codes for CASSGRQQNTGELFF.

J is TRBJ1-4 and V is TRBV27, with a possible D match to TRBD1 (5 bases). This CDR3 spans 15 amino acids. CDR1 is MNHEY and CDR2 is SMNVEV in the germline V gene (reference sequence). V lost 4 bases to trimming and J lost 7 bases, with 16 bases between them. The CDR3: CASSSDRSGIEKLFF. DNA for the CDR3: TGTGCCAGCAGTTCTGACAGAAGTGGAATTGAAAAACTGTTTTTT.

This clone appeared a few times. V gene TRBV30 combines with J gene TRBJ1-3, with unresolved D. Germline values: CDR1 GTSNPN, CDR2 SVGIG (reference sequence). The CDR3 runs to 14 residues. Trimming shortened V by 0 bases and J by 0 bases, and 6 bases separated the two germline ends. CDR3 bases: TGTGCCTGGAGTGTCTCCAGCTCTGGAAACACCATATATTTT. This gives the protein CAWSVSSSGNTIYF.

This rearrangement joins TRBV28 to TRBJ1-2; maybe TRBD1 (5 bases). Deletions cut 3 bases from V and 4 bases from J, with 15 bases between. This CDR3 has 15 amino acids. Germline-derived CDR1 and CDR2 are MDHEN and SYDVKM. The CDR3: CASSLGGVLGYGYTF. DNA of the CDR3: TGTGCCAGCAGTTTGGGAGGGGTGCTTGGCTATGGCTACACCTTC.

This rearrangement joins TRBV28 to TRBJ2-2; TRBD2 matches at 14 bases. The CDR3 has 20 amino acids. After removal of 6 bases from V and 1 base from J, the junction contained 13 bases not matched to a gene. From germline, CDR1 is MDHEN and CDR2 SYDVKM. The CDR3: CASSLRPGLAGVGNTGELFF. As DNA, the CDR3 is TGTGCCAGCAGCCTTCGACCGGGACTAGCGGGAGTTGGGAACACCGGGGAGCTGTTTTTT.

Only a few counts were recorded for this clone. The chain combines TRBV4-1 with TRBJ2-5, with D possibly TRBD1 on 6 matching bases. The V end lost 4 bases, the J end lost 5 bases, and 11 bases lay between the germline ends. The CDR3 contains 13 residues. The germline CDR1 and CDR2 sequences are MGHRA and YSYEKL. This CDR3 is CASSRQVMETQYF. CDR3 coding DNA: TGCGCCAGCAGCCGACAGGTTATGGAGACCCAGTACTTC.

About this clone itself: Given a much more abundant clone one base away, this may be a read error. The J gene is TRBJ2-7, the V gene TRBV27; D unclear. Germline CDR1 MNHEY, CDR2 SMNVEV (reference sequence). With 6 bases removed from V and 3 bases from J, the gap between germline ends came to 6 bases. CDR3 length: 11 amino acids. CDR3 residues: CASSFGYEQYF. Here the CDR3 DNA reads TGTGCCAGCAGCTTTGGCTACGAGCAGTACTTC.

The chain has TRBV11-2 and TRBJ2-1; 7 nucleotides line up with TRBD2. The CDR3 contains 14 residues. V lost 5 bases and J lost 12; bases outside the gene matches: 13. CDR1 and CDR2 from the germline V gene are SGHAT and FQNNGV. CDR3 nucleotide sequence: TGTGCCAGCAGCGCCCGGGGGAATCGGGGGGTGCAGTTCTTC. Protein sequence: CASSARGNRGVQFF.

The chain links TRBV5-1 to TRBJ1-5; a possible D gene is TRBD1 (5 bases). This CDR3 is 15 amino acids long. The germline V gene encodes CDR1 SGHRS and CDR2 YFSETQ. V was trimmed by 4 bases and J by 2 bases, leaving 13 bases between them. The CDR3 sequence: CASSPLGGGNQPQHF. CDR3 sequence (DNA): TGCGCCAGCAGCCCCCTTGGGGGGGGCAATCAGCCCCAGCATTTT.

The chain combines TRBV30 with TRBJ1-2; 7 nucleotides agree with TRBD1. Losses at the gene ends were 3 bases for V and 4 bases for J; bases not matched to a gene: 2. Germline V CDR1 and CDR2: GTSNPN, SVGIG (reference sequence). The CDR3 has 12 residues. CDR3 DNA: TGTGCCTGGAGGACAGGGCCCTATGGCTACACCTTC. The encoded protein is CAWRTGPYGYTF.

In this sample, this clone turned up once. With only one base between it and a far larger clone, this is likely a read error. The chain employs TRBV4-2 and TRBJ2-1, with D possibly TRBD2 on 5 matching bases. This CDR3 region has 13 residues. From germline, CDR1 is LGHNA and CDR2 YNFKEQ. The CDR3 here is CASSQESGLEQLF. CDR3 nucleotides: TGTGCCAGCAGCCAAGAGTCCGGACTTGAGCAGCTCTTC.